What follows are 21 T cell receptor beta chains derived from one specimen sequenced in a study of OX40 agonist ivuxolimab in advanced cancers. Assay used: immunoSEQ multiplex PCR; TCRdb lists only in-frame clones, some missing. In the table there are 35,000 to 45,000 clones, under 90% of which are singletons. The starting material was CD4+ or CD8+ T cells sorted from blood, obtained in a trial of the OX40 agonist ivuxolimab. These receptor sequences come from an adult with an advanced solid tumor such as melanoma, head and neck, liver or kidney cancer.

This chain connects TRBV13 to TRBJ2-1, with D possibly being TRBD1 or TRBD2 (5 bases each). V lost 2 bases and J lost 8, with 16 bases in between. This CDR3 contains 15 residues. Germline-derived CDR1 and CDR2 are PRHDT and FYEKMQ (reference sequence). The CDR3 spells CASSLRDPGSDEQFF. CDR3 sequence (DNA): TGTGCCAGCAGCTTAAGGGACCCCGGGTCCGATGAGCAGTTCTTC.

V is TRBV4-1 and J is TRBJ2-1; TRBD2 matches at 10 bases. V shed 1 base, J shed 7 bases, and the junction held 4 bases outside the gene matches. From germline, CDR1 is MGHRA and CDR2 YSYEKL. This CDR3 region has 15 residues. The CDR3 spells CASSQALAGENEQFF. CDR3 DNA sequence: TGCGCCAGCAGCCAAGCCCTAGCGGGAGAAAATGAGCAGTTCTTC.

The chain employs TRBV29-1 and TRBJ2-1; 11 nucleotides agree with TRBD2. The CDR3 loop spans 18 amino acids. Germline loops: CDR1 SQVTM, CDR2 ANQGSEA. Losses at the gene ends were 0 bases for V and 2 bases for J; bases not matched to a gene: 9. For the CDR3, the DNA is TGCAGCGTTGAAGATTTTAGCGGGGGGGCCCTTCCCTACAATGAGCAGTTCTTC. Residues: CSVEDFSGGALPYNEQFF.

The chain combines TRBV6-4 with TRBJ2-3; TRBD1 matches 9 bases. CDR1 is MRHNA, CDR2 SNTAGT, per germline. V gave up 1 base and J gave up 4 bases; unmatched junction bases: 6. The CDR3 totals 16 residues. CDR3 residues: CASSDLGQGFADTQYF. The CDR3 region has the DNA TGTGCCAGCAGTGACTTGGGACAGGGTTTTGCAGATACGCAGTATTTT.

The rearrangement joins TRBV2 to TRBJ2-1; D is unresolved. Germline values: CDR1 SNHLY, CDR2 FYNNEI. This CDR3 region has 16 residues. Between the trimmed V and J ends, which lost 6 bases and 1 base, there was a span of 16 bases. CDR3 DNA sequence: TGTGCCAGCAGGGAAAGCGCTGGCCGATCCTACAATGAGCAGTTCTTC. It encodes CASRESAGRSYNEQFF.

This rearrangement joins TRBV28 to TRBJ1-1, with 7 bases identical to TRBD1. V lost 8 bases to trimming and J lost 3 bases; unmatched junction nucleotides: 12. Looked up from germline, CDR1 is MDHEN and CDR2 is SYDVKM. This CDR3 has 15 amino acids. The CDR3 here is CASSTRGSRDTEAFF. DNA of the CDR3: TGTGCCAGCTCCACCAGGGGGAGTAGGGACACTGAAGCTTTCTTT.

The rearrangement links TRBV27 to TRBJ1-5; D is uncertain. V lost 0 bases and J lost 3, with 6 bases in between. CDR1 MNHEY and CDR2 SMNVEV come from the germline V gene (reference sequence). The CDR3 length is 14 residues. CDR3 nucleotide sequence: TGTGCCAGCAGTTTATCAGGGTTCAATCAGCCCCAGCATTTT. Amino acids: CASSLSGFNQPQHF.

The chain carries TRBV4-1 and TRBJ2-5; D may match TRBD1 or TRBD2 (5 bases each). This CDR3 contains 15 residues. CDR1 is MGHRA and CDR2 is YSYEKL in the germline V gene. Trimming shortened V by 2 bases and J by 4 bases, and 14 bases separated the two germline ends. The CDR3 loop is CASSQLAGTPETQYF. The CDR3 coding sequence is TGCGCCAGCAGCCAACTCGCCGGGACCCCAGAGACCCAGTACTTC.

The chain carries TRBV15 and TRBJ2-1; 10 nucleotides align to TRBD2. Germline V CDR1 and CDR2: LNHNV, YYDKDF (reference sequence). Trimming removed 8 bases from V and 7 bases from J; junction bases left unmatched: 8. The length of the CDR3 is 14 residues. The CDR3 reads CATSKRGGTNEQFF. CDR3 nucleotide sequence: TGTGCCACCTCCAAGCGGGGGGGTACGAATGAGCAGTTCTTC.

The CDR3 is CASSIRETRGQAQYF. The DNA of the CDR3 is TGTGCCAGTAGTATTCGGGAGACTAGGGGTCAGGCCCAGTACTTC. The V gene is TRBV19, the J gene TRBJ2-5, with D tentatively TRBD2 (6 bases). V was clipped by 3 bases and J by 9 bases, with 20 bases between them. This CDR3 is built from 15 residues. Germline loops: CDR1 LNHDA, CDR2 SQIVND (reference sequence).

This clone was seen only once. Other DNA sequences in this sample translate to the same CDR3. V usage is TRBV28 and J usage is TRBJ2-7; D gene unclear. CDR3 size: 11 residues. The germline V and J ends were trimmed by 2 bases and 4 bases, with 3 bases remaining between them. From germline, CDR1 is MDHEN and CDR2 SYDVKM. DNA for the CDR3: TGTGCCAGCAGTTTAGGGTACGAGCAGTACTTC. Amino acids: CASSLGYEQYF.

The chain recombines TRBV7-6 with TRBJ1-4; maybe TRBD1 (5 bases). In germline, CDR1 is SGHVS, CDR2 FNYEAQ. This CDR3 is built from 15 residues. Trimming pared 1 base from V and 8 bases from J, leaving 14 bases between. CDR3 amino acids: CASSLGPGPEEKLFF. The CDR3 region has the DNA TGTGCCAGCAGCTTAGGCCCGGGACCGGAGGAAAAACTGTTTTTT.

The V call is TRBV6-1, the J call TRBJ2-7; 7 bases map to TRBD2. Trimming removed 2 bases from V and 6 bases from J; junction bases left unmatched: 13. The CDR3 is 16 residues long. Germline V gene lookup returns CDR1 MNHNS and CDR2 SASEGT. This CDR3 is CASSEYFPGGGSEQYF. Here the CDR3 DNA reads TGTGCCAGCAGTGAATACTTCCCCGGCGGGGGATCCGAGCAGTACTTC.

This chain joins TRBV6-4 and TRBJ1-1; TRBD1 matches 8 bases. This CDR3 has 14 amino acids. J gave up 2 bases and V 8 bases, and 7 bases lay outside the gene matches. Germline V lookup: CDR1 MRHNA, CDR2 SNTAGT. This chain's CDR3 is CASRTGRSNTEAFF. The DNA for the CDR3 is TGTGCCAGCCGGACAGGGCGGTCTAACACTGAAGCTTTCTTT.

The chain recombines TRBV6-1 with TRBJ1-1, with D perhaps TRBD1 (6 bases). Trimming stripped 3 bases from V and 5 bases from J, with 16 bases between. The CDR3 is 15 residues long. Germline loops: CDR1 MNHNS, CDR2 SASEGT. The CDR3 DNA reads TGTGCCAGCAGTGACTCCTGGGACATACGAACTGAAGCTTTCTTT. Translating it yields CASSDSWDIRTEAFF.

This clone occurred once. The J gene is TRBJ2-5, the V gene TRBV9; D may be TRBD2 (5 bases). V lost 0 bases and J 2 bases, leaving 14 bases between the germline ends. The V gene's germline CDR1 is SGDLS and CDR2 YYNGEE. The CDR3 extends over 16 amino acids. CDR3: CASSVGWGANQETQYF. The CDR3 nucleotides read TGTGCCAGCAGCGTAGGTTGGGGAGCCAATCAAGAGACCCAGTACTTC.

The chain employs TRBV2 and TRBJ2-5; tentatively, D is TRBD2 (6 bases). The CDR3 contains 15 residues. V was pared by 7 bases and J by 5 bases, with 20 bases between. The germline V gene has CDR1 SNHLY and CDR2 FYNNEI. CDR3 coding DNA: TGTGCCAGCACAAGGCTAGGAGGGCGGCCCGAGACCCAGTACTTC. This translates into CASTRLGGRPETQYF.

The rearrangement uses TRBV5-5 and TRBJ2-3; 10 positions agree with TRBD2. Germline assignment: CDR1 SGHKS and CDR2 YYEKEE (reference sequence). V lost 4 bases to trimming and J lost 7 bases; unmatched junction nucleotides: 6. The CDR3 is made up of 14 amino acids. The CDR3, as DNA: TGTGCCAGCAGCCCAAGCGGGGGGGCCCATACGCAGTATTTT. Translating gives CASSPSGGAHTQYF.

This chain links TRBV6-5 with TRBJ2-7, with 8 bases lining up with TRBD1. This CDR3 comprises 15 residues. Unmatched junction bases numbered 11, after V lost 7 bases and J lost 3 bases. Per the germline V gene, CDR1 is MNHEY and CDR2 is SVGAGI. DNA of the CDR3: TGTGCCAGCACTCCCCCTTCAGGGGGCCACTACGAGCAGTACTTC. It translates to CASTPPSGGHYEQYF.

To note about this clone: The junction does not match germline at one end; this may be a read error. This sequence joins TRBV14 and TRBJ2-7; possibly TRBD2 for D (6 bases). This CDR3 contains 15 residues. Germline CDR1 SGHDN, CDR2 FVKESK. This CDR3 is CVSSQFPGAPYEQYF. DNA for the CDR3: TGTGTCAGCAGCCAATTTCCGGGAGCCCCCTACGAGCAGTACTTC. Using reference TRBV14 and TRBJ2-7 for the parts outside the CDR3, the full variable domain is EAGVTQFPSHSVIEKGQTVTLRCDPISGHDNLYWYRRVMGKEIKFLLHFVKESKQDESGMPNNRFLAERTGGTYSTLKVQPAELEDSGVYFCVSSQFPGAPYEQYFGPGTRLTVT.

Here the CDR3 DNA reads TGCGCCAGCAGCCAAGATCGACAACAGGGGTTAGGGTACACCTTC. This translates into CASSQDRQQGLGYTF. V usage is TRBV4-3 and J usage is TRBJ1-2; 7 nucleotides align to TRBD1. CDR1 LGHNA and CDR2 YSLEER come from the germline V gene. V was pared by 0 bases and J by 11 bases, with 12 bases of the junction left unmatched. The CDR3 runs to 15 residues.